These 20 T cell receptor beta chains were sequenced from one sample in a study of memory CD4+ T cells and cytomegalovirus serostatus. The sort gate was single viable CD3+CD4+CD8-CD45RO+ cells for memory CD4+ T cells. TCRdb keeps only in-frame clones here, not all; method: immunoSEQ multiplex PCR. The sample consists of some 44,000 clones, 77% of them appearing once. Sequenced material: memory CD4+ T cells from blood. The receptors shown here come from an adult in good health and CMV-seronegative.

The chain has TRBV5-6 and TRBJ2-3; 8 nucleotides agree with TRBD2. The junction had 5 bases not matched to a gene; V was cut back by 0 bases and J by 2 bases. The length of the CDR3 is 16 residues. Looked up from germline, CDR1 is SGHDT and CDR2 is YYEEEE. The CDR3: CASSLAAGVFTDTQYF. In DNA, the CDR3 is TGTGCCAGCAGCTTGGCAGCGGGGGTCTTCACAGATACGCAGTATTTT.

The CDR3 protein is CASSRAGGQDTQYF. CDR3 DNA sequence: TGTGCCAGTAGTAGGGCGGGGGGGCAGGATACGCAGTATTTT. This sequence joins TRBV19 and TRBJ2-3; 9 nucleotides line up with TRBD2. Germline V lookup: CDR1 LNHDA, CDR2 SQIVND (reference sequence). Unmatched junction bases numbered 5, after V lost 4 bases and J lost 6 bases. The CDR3 covers 14 residues.

The rearrangement uses TRBV5-6 and TRBJ1-1, with no clear D. Trimming stripped 2 bases from V and 2 bases from J, with 7 bases between. Germline V gene sequence: CDR1 SGHDT, CDR2 YYEEEE. The CDR3 has 13 amino acids. CDR3 protein: CASSFGPNTEAFF. In nucleotides, the CDR3 is TGTGCCAGCAGCTTCGGACCCAACACTGAAGCTTTCTTT. Full variable domain (remainder filled in from reference TRBV5-6 and TRBJ1-1): DAGVTQSPTHLIKTRGQQVTLRCSPKSGHDTVSWYQQALGQGPQFIFQYYEEEERQRGNFPDRFSGHQFPNYSSELNVNALLLGDSALYLCASSFGPNTEAFFGQGTRLTVV.

This chain links TRBV5-5 with TRBJ2-7; D remains unclear. This CDR3 contains 13 residues. V was shortened by 0 bases and J by 4 bases, with 8 bases between the two germline ends. The V gene's germline CDR1 is SGHKS and CDR2 YYEKEE (reference sequence). The CDR3 here is CASSLEGIYEQYF. The CDR3 DNA follows: TGTGCCAGCAGCTTGGAGGGAATATACGAGCAGTACTTC.

The rearrangement links TRBV6-1 to TRBJ2-2, with D possibly TRBD2 on 6 matching bases. This CDR3 spans 15 amino acids. Germline V gene lookup returns CDR1 MNHNS and CDR2 SASEGT. Trimming pared 0 bases from V and 6 bases from J, leaving 11 bases between. The CDR3 DNA is TGTGCCAGCAGTGAAGCTCGGAGGGGTCCCGGGGAGCTGTTTTTT. Protein: CASSEARRGPGELFF.

The gene calls are TRBV4-1 and TRBJ2-2; 10 bases fit TRBD1. The CDR3 is 19 residues long. CDR1 and CDR2 (germline): MGHRA, YSYEKL. V lost 3 bases to trimming and J lost 2 bases; unmatched junction nucleotides: 12. The CDR3 here is CASSHLGTGANVNTGELFF. The CDR3 DNA reads TGCGCCAGCAGCCACCTAGGGACAGGGGCGAATGTAAACACCGGGGAGCTGTTTTTT.

The CDR3 sequence: CASSLWGNEKLFF. For the CDR3, the DNA is TGTGCCAGCAGCTTATGGGGAAATGAAAAACTGTTTTTT. This chain uses TRBV13 with TRBJ1-4; D is unclear. V was pared by 2 bases and J by 5 bases, with 6 bases between. The CDR3 sequence is 13 residues long. CDR1 and CDR2 from the germline V gene are PRHDT and FYEKMQ (reference sequence).

V and J are TRBV5-1 and TRBJ2-7, with D perhaps TRBD2 (7 bases). The CDR3 is 15 residues long. V was trimmed by 1 base and J by 1 base, leaving 12 bases between them. The germline gives CDR1 SGHRS, CDR2 YFSETQ. The DNA for the CDR3 is TGCGCCAGCAGCTTGACGGGGGGCAGGTCCTACGAGCAGTACTTC. It encodes CASSLTGGRSYEQYF.

A remark on this clone: Relative to the germline gene, one junction end is altered; a read error may explain this. V gene TRBV6-1 combines with J gene TRBJ1-5; no reliable D call. The CDR3 loop spans 17 amino acids. Germline V gene data show CDR1 as MNHNS and CDR2 as SASEGT. Here the CDR3 reads CAISESPPGGQTQPQHF. The CDR3 DNA reads as TGTGCCATCAGTGAGAGCCCCCCTGGAGGGCAAACTCAGCCCCAGCATTTT.

This chain links TRBV2 with TRBJ2-5; D ambiguous. CDR3 length: 14 residues. Germline CDR1 is SNHLY and CDR2 is FYNNEI. V shed 4 bases and J shed 2 bases, with 11 bases lying between them. CDR3 region: CASSAGPEQETQYF. DNA for the CDR3: TGTGCCAGCAGTGCAGGTCCGGAACAAGAGACCCAGTACTTC. The variable domain in full, with the rest retrieved from reference TRBV2 and TRBJ2-5, is EPEVTQTPSHQVTQMGQEVILRCVPISNHLYFYWYRQILGQKVEFLVSFYNNEISEKSEIFDDQFSVERPDGSNFTLKIRSTKLEDSAMYFCASSAGPEQETQYFGPGTRLLVL.

This rearrangement joins TRBV6-1 to TRBJ1-2; D is unclear. The CDR3 covers 15 residues. V lost 2 bases, J lost 5 bases, and 15 bases lay in between. The germline V gene encodes CDR1 MNHNS and CDR2 SASEGT. CDR3 in amino acids: CASSEYLGFQYGYTF. The CDR3 nucleotides read TGTGCCAGCAGTGAATATTTGGGGTTTCAGTATGGCTACACCTTC.

The chain combines TRBV30 with TRBJ1-3; no firm D call. The CDR3 sequence is 13 residues long. CDR1 and CDR2 (germline): GTSNPN, SVGIG (reference sequence). V shed 2 bases and J shed 9 bases, with 14 bases lying between them. In nucleotides, the CDR3 is TGTGCCTGGAGTCCTTGGAGGGAGGGCACCATATATTTT. It codes for CAWSPWREGTIYF.

This rearrangement joins TRBV2 to TRBJ2-3, with a weak D call TRBD1 (5 bases). Germline values: CDR1 SNHLY, CDR2 FYNNEI. V was pared by 4 bases and J by 3 bases, with 14 bases between. The CDR3 has 15 residues. The DNA of the CDR3 is TGTGCCAGCAGTGTACAGGATTGGTATACAGATACGCAGTATTTT. This codes for CASSVQDWYTDTQYF.

This clone was counted a few times. CDR3 bases: TGTGCCAGTAGTATCCCTTCGGGACTAGCGGGGCGGGCCAATGAGCAGTTCTTC. Translating gives CASSIPSGLAGRANEQFF. The rearrangement uses TRBV19 and TRBJ2-1; 13 bases map to TRBD2. Germline loops: CDR1 LNHDA, CDR2 SQIVND (reference sequence). The length of the CDR3 is 18 residues. After removal of 3 bases from V and 6 bases from J, the junction contained 11 bases not matched to a gene. The variable domain in full, with the rest retrieved from reference TRBV19 and TRBJ2-1, is DGGITQSPKYLFRKEGQNVTLSCEQNLNHDAMYWYRQDPGQGLRLIYYSQIVNDFQKGDIAEGYSVSREKKESFPLTVTSAQKNPTAFYLCASSIPSGLAGRANEQFFGPGTRLTVL.

This clone was counted between two and nine times. At the DNA level, this CDR3 is encoded by other sequences in the same sample as well. V is TRBV27 and J is TRBJ1-1; TRBD1 aligns across 9 bases. The CDR3 totals 15 residues. Trimming removed 3 bases from V and 0 bases from J; junction bases left unmatched: 2. The germline V gene has CDR1 MNHEY and CDR2 SMNVEV (reference sequence). In nucleotides, the CDR3 is TGTGCCAGCAGTTTTGGGACAGGGCTGAACACTGAAGCTTTCTTT. Protein product: CASSFGTGLNTEAFF.

This chain joins TRBV7-2 and TRBJ2-3; D uncertain. This CDR3 has 14 amino acids. The germline V gene encodes CDR1 SGHTA and CDR2 FQGNSA. The germline V and J ends were trimmed by 1 base and 2 bases, with 7 bases remaining between them. DNA of the CDR3: TGTGCCAGCAGCTTAGGCCAGGCCACAGATACGCAGTATTTT. As protein: CASSLGQATDTQYF.

The chain joins TRBV5-1 to TRBJ2-3, with D possibly being TRBD1 (5 bases). CDR3 length: 17 amino acids. Trimming shortened V by 4 bases and J by 0 bases, and 18 bases separated the two germline ends. Germline CDR1 SGHRS, CDR2 YFSETQ. CDR3 nucleotide sequence: TGCGCCAGCAGCCTACAACGACAGAGTACTAGCACAGATACGCAGTATTTT. Amino acids: CASSLQRQSTSTDTQYF.

The genes are TRBV29-1 and TRBJ1-6, with 9 bases lining up with TRBD1. CDR1 is SQVTM and CDR2 is ANQGSEA in the germline V gene. The CDR3 covers 13 residues. The trim removed 7 bases at V and 7 bases at J, leaving 5 bases unmatched. CDR3 region: CSARDRENSPLHF. CDR3 bases: TGCAGCGCCCGGGACAGGGAAAATTCACCCCTCCACTTT.

This chain joins TRBV7-9 and TRBJ1-1; D possibly corresponds to TRBD1 (5 bases). The germline V gene has CDR1 SEHNR and CDR2 FQNEAQ (reference sequence). The CDR3 covers 14 residues. V was pared by 0 bases and J by 1 base, with 6 bases between. CDR3 bases: TGTGCCAGCAGCTTAGCCGGACAGAACACTGAAGCTTTCTTT. Translated, it gives CASSLAGQNTEAFF.

This chain uses TRBV2 with TRBJ2-1, with D possibly TRBD2 on 7 matching bases. V was pared by 5 bases and J by 12 bases, with 23 bases between. The CDR3 length is 15 residues. The germline gives CDR1 SNHLY, CDR2 FYNNEI. The DNA of the CDR3 is TGTGCCAGCAGTCTTCGGGGGGCCAGCCGGGTAGGGCAGTTCTTC. It specifies CASSLRGASRVGQFF.